The next 18 T cell receptor beta chains were all read from a single sample in a study of blood T cell repertoires in COVID-19. This table comes from immunoSEQ multiplex PCR, and its TCRdb copy is limited to in-frame clones, with some not included. Of over 85,000 clones detected, approximately 90% appear once; the ten largest clones hold around 5%. Input material: peripheral blood. Source of these receptors: an elderly woman with active COVID-19.

The CDR3 is CASSHGRSSNEQFF. Written as DNA, the CDR3 is TGTGCCAGCAGCCACGGGAGGTCGAGCAATGAGCAGTTCTTC. The chain employs TRBV3-1 (or the pseudogene TRBV3-2) and TRBJ2-1; 7 bases are a match to TRBD2. Looked up from germline, CDR1 is LGHDT and CDR2 is YNNKEL (reference sequence). CDR3 length equals 14 residues. V lost 3 bases, J lost 6 bases, and 5 bases stayed unmatched.

DNA for the CDR3: TGTGCCAGCAGCTTAGGTCCAGCGGGAGGGCCGGGAGATACGCAGTATTTT. Its translation: CASSLGPAGGPGDTQYF. The V and J genes are TRBV7-2 and TRBJ2-3; 10 nucleotides align to TRBD2. The CDR3 has 17 amino acids. The germline gives CDR1 SGHTA, CDR2 FQGNSA. Unmatched junction bases numbered 9, after V lost 1 base and J lost 5 bases.

V gene TRBV12-5 combines with J gene TRBJ2-1, with 7 bases that match TRBD1. V lost 7 bases and J lost 4; bases outside the gene matches: 10. The CDR3 is 15 amino acids. Germline V lookup: CDR1 LGHNT, CDR2 FRNRAP. The CDR3 here is CASASILGQYNEQFF. Written as DNA, the CDR3 is TGTGCTAGTGCCTCTATCCTGGGACAGTACAATGAGCAGTTCTTC.

This chain uses TRBV19 with TRBJ2-5; D may be TRBD1 (5 bases). The CDR3 loop spans 13 amino acids. CDR1 and CDR2 from the germline V gene are LNHDA and SQIVND (reference sequence). Trimming stripped 6 bases from V and 4 bases from J, with 12 bases between. The DNA of the CDR3 is TGTGCCAGTAGACCCCAGGGAATAGAGACCCAGTACTTC. The encoded protein is CASRPQGIETQYF.

The J gene is TRBJ2-2, the V gene TRBV19, with D maybe TRBD1 (6 bases). The germline V gene has CDR1 LNHDA and CDR2 SQIVND (reference sequence). The V end was cut by 3 bases, the J end by 2 bases, with 13 bases between. The CDR3 contains 16 residues. CDR3 nucleotide sequence: TGTGCCAGTAGTATCGTGGCAGGGGCTAACACCGGGGAGCTGTTTTTT. It encodes CASSIVAGANTGELFF.

This sequence joins TRBV19 and TRBJ2-3, with a tentative D call TRBD2 (6 bases). The V and J ends lost 7 bases and 4 bases respectively, with 18 bases between them. Germline loops: CDR1 LNHDA, CDR2 SQIVND (reference sequence). The CDR3 covers 15 residues. The CDR3 reads CASTDRGGTSDTQYF. In DNA, the CDR3 is TGTGCCAGTACCGATCGAGGAGGGACGTCAGATACGCAGTATTTT.

This chain joins TRBV7-9 and TRBJ2-1, with 11 bases matching TRBD2. This CDR3 is 16 amino acids long. Trimming cost V 2 bases and J 9 bases; bases outside gene matches: 9. CDR1 is SEHNR, CDR2 FQNEAQ, per germline (reference sequence). In DNA, the CDR3 is TGTGCCAGCAGCTTAAGGGGAGGGACTAGCGGTAGTGAGCAGTTCTTC. Protein: CASSLRGGTSGSEQFF.

The genes are TRBV19 and TRBJ2-1; 7 bases match TRBD2. The CDR3 consists of 17 residues. Looked up from germline, CDR1 is LNHDA and CDR2 is SQIVND (reference sequence). Trimming at V came to 5 bases and at J to 7 bases, leaving 17 bases not matched to a gene. CDR3 nucleotide sequence: TGTGCCAGTAGTGTCAACCAGCGGGGAGGGACGAGAAATGAGCAGTTCTTC. This encodes CASSVNQRGGTRNEQFF.

The V gene is TRBV6-6, the J gene TRBJ1-6, with no clear D. Germline lookup yields CDR1 MNHNY and CDR2 SVGAGI (reference sequence). This CDR3 is 15 amino acids long. V lost 0 bases, J lost 7 bases, and 10 bases lay in between. The CDR3 sequence is CASSYSHSGNSPLHF. The CDR3 DNA follows: TGTGCCAGCAGTTACTCACACAGTGGCAATTCACCCCTCCACTTT.

The J gene is TRBJ2-3, the V gene TRBV19; D unresolved. CDR3 size: 13 residues. CDR1 and CDR2 (germline): LNHDA, SQIVND (reference sequence). Trimming left V 4 bases short and J 2 bases short, with 7 bases between. CDR3 sequence (DNA): TGTGCCAGTAGTACTCGGTTCACAGATACGCAGTATTTT. This gives the protein CASSTRFTDTQYF.

V usage is TRBV4-1 and J usage is TRBJ1-3; the D gene is possibly TRBD1 (5 bases). This CDR3 contains 19 residues. The V and J ends lost 0 bases and 3 bases respectively, with 21 bases between them. Germline assignment: CDR1 MGHRA and CDR2 YSYEKL. This chain's CDR3 is CASSQDQRQGPFGGNTIYF. CDR3 nucleotide sequence: TGCGCCAGCAGCCAAGATCAACGGCAGGGCCCTTTCGGTGGAAACACCATATATTTT.

The J gene is TRBJ1-5, the V gene TRBV3-1 (or the pseudogene TRBV3-2); 9 bases are a match to TRBD1. The CDR3 has 15 amino acids. The germline CDR1 and CDR2 sequences are LGHDT and YNNKEL (reference sequence). The V and J ends lost 5 bases and 2 bases, in that order; junction bases with no gene match: 4. CDR3 sequence reads: CASSVQGAGNQPQHF. The CDR3 bases are TGTGCCAGCAGCGTACAGGGGGCTGGCAATCAGCCCCAGCATTTT.

The rearrangement uses TRBV9 and TRBJ2-7; possibly TRBD2 for D (6 bases). The CDR3 sequence is 13 residues long. Deletions cut 0 bases from V and 2 bases from J, with 6 bases between. Germline V gene sequence: CDR1 SGDLS, CDR2 YYNGEE. This CDR3 is CASSVGTTYEQYF. The CDR3 DNA reads as TGTGCCAGCAGCGTAGGGACTACCTACGAGCAGTACTTC.

The chain joins TRBV2 to TRBJ1-2, with D possibly matching TRBD1 (5 bases). CDR3 size: 18 residues. Looked up from germline, CDR1 is SNHLY and CDR2 is FYNNEI. V was cut by 2 bases and J by 6 bases, with 25 bases left in between. The CDR3 DNA is TGTGCCAGCAGTGAACCCCAGGGAGGGTCAAGCTGGGGCAATGGCTACACCTTC. Translated, it gives CASSEPQGGSSWGNGYTF.

The chain uses TRBV25-1 and TRBJ2-7; D not resolved. Trimming removed 4 bases from V and 3 bases from J, with 7 bases in between. The CDR3 is made up of 12 amino acids. Germline V gene lookup returns CDR1 MGHDK and CDR2 SYGVNS. The CDR3 DNA sequence: TGTGCCAGCAGTGCGGGTGGCTACGAGCAGTACTTC. The encoded protein is CASSAGGYEQYF.

This chain uses TRBV19 with TRBJ2-5, with D tentatively TRBD2 (6 bases). This CDR3 has 16 residues. Per germline, CDR1 LNHDA and CDR2 SQIVND (reference sequence). V dropped 6 bases and J dropped 0 bases, with 17 bases sitting between them. The DNA of the CDR3 is TGTGCCAGTAGGCCCCATGGCGGAGGGAACCAAGAGACCCAGTACTTC. It translates to CASRPHGGGNQETQYF.

This clone was observed once. The chain carries TRBV7-2 and TRBJ2-7; 9 bases fit TRBD1. Germline CDR1 is SGHTA and CDR2 is FQGNSA. J lost 6 bases, V lost 4 bases, and 7 bases had no gene match. The CDR3 totals 14 residues. The CDR3 loop reads CASSSAGTGIEQYF. CDR3 bases: TGTGCCAGCAGCTCAGCCGGGACAGGGATCGAGCAGTACTTC.

For this clone: One junction end disagrees with the germline gene, perhaps due to a read error. V and J are TRBV28 and TRBJ1-6; 8 nucleotides agree with TRBD1. Looked up from germline, CDR1 is MDHEN and CDR2 is SYDVKM. The CDR3 length is 15 residues. In DNA form, the CDR3 reads TGTGTCAGCAGCCCAAGGACAGGGAGTAATTCACCCCTCCACTTT. Translated: CVSSPRTGSNSPLHF.